Shown below are 15 T cell receptor beta chains from a single sample sequenced in a study of CD8+ T cells in alopecia areata. This sample's treatment: oral pan-JAK inhibitor, 5-10 mg twice daily. RNA, once extracted, was reverse transcribed into cDNA for use as the sequencing template. Repertoires were generated with immunoSEQ multiplex PCR, while TCRdb's copy carries only in-frame clones and drops some. The table includes roughly 200,000 clones, around 60% detected once. The sample was CD8+ T cells sorted from blood, taken at week 24, from a patient treated with tofacitinib. The receptors come from a human donor with alopecia areata.

CDR3 bases: TGCAGCGTTGGGAATTTGGGGGAGCAGTTCTTC. Translation: CSVGNLGEQFF. The gene calls are TRBV29-1 and TRBJ2-1; D remains unclear. V lost 4 bases and J lost 10, with 11 bases in between. This CDR3 has 11 residues. Germline lookup yields CDR1 SQVTM and CDR2 ANQGSEA.

V gene TRBV30 combines with J gene TRBJ1-6, with a possible D match to TRBD1 (6 bases). Germline V lookup: CDR1 GTSNPN, CDR2 SVGIG (reference sequence). V gave up 3 bases and J gave up 0 bases, with 9 bases separating them. The CDR3 has 15 residues. CDR3 residues: CAWRDSLSYNSPLHF. CDR3 sequence (DNA): TGTGCCTGGAGGGACAGTCTCTCCTATAATTCACCCCTCCACTTT.

CDR3 nucleotide sequence: TGTGCCAGCAGCTCTCAGGGGGCTCGCGAAAAACTGTTTTTT. This codes for CASSSQGAREKLFF. The gene calls are TRBV13 and TRBJ1-4, with 8 positions matching TRBD1. The CDR3 spans 14 residues. Per the germline V gene, CDR1 is PRHDT and CDR2 is FYEKMQ (reference sequence). V shed 4 bases and J 8 bases; nucleotides not matched to a gene: 6.

CDR3 loop: CASSFRGVTDTQYF. CDR3 DNA sequence: TGTGCCAGCAGCTTCCGAGGGGTGACAGATACGCAGTATTTT. This chain uses TRBV11-2 with TRBJ2-3; D assignment may be TRBD1 or TRBD2 (5 bases each). This CDR3 contains 14 residues. Trimming took off 3 bases at V and 3 bases at J, with 10 bases between the two ends. From germline, CDR1 is SGHAT and CDR2 FQNNGV.

V is TRBV12-5 and J is TRBJ1-1, with TRBD1 as a possible D gene (5 bases). Germline values: CDR1 LGHNT, CDR2 FRNRAP. The length of the CDR3 is 13 residues. Between the trimmed V and J ends, which lost 0 bases and 9 bases, there was a span of 11 bases. CDR3 region: CASGLVGRDQAFF. CDR3 sequence (DNA): TGTGCTAGTGGTTTGGTAGGAAGGGACCAAGCTTTCTTT.

In this sample, this clone turned up a few times. The chain uses TRBV5-1 and TRBJ2-5; D is unresolved. Germline V gene data show CDR1 as SGHRS and CDR2 as YFSETQ. CDR3 length: 12 residues. The V and J ends lost 5 bases and 2 bases respectively, with 7 bases between them. Written as DNA, the CDR3 is TGCGCCAGCAGGAACAGTCAAGAGACCCAGTACTTC. Amino acids: CASRNSQETQYF.

V is TRBV5-1 and J is TRBJ2-7; D may be TRBD1 (5 bases). There are 14 residues in the CDR3. The V and J ends lost 4 bases and 4 bases respectively, with 15 bases between them. The germline V gene has CDR1 SGHRS and CDR2 YFSETQ. The CDR3 sequence: CASSKRGSPYEQYF. The CDR3 region has the DNA TGCGCCAGCAGCAAAAGGGGTAGCCCTTACGAGCAGTACTTC.

The chain employs TRBV27 and TRBJ1-3; weak D call: TRBD1 (6 bases). Trimming removed 3 bases from V and 0 bases from J, with 9 bases in between. The germline V gene encodes CDR1 MNHEY and CDR2 SMNVEV (reference sequence). The CDR3 length is 15 residues. CDR3 coding DNA: TGTGCCAGCAGTTTGGGGGGCTACTCTGGAAACACCATATATTTT. It is translated as CASSLGGYSGNTIYF.

This sequence joins TRBV12-5 and TRBJ2-1; D is undetermined. Germline CDR1 and CDR2: LGHNT and FRNRAP. The V end was cut by 2 bases, the J end by 0 bases, with 5 bases between. The CDR3 consists of 14 residues. The DNA for the CDR3 is TGTGCTAGTGGTTTGCAGGTCTCCTACAATGAGCAGTTCTTC. Protein product: CASGLQVSYNEQFF.

Only one count was recorded for this clone. This chain connects TRBV29-1 to TRBJ1-2; D may be TRBD1 (5 bases). The V end lost 1 base, the J end lost 2 bases, and 11 bases lay between the germline ends. The CDR3 covers 14 residues. The V gene's germline CDR1 is SQVTM and CDR2 ANQGSEA. This CDR3 reads CSVEGGGANYGYTF. In DNA, the CDR3 is TGCAGCGTTGAAGGCGGCGGGGCCAACTATGGCTACACCTTC.

This clone has more than one count but fewer than ten. The chain has TRBV27 and TRBJ2-1; unclear D gene. V lost 2 bases, J lost 6 bases, and 8 bases lay in between. Germline V gene lookup returns CDR1 MNHEY and CDR2 SMNVEV (reference sequence). There are 13 residues in the CDR3. In nucleotides, the CDR3 is TGTGCCAGCAGTTTAGCCTTTGCCAATGAGCAGTTCTTC. Its translation is CASSLAFANEQFF.

This clone was detected a few times. This chain joins TRBV4-1 and TRBJ1-2, with no clear D. Trimming stripped 6 bases from V and 2 bases from J, with 10 bases between. Per the germline V gene, CDR1 is MGHRA and CDR2 is YSYEKL. The CDR3 is made up of 13 amino acids. The DNA for the CDR3 is TGCGCCAGCAGGAAGGGTGAAAACTATGGCTACACCTTC. It translates to CASRKGENYGYTF.

This clone was picked up many times. The rearrangement joins TRBV5-4 to TRBJ2-7; D may be TRBD1 (6 bases). Germline V gives CDR1 SGHNT, CDR2 YYREEE (reference sequence). This CDR3 contains 15 residues. Trimming removed 0 bases at V and 5 bases at J, with 15 bases between. The CDR3 sequence: CASSLVAGENNEQYF. The CDR3, as DNA: TGTGCCAGCAGCTTGGTCGCAGGGGAGAATAACGAGCAGTACTTC.

This clone was detected a few times. This chain uses TRBV5-1 with TRBJ2-1; D unresolved. V lost 4 bases, J lost 8 bases, and 16 bases lay in between. The CDR3 length is 14 residues. CDR1 SGHRS and CDR2 YFSETQ come from the germline V gene. CDR3 protein: CASSLSSSRDEQFF. DNA for the CDR3: TGCGCCAGCAGCCTAAGTTCTTCTCGGGATGAGCAGTTCTTC.

This clone was picked up a small number of times. The chain recombines TRBV23-1 with TRBJ2-7, with D possibly being TRBD1 or TRBD2 (7 bases each). TRBV23-1 is an ORF, and what it does is uncertain. V shed 6 bases and J shed 5 bases, with 23 bases lying between them. CDR3 size: 16 residues. CDR3 protein: CASSTRQGGNYHEQYF. The CDR3 nucleotides read TGCGCCAGCAGCACGAGACAGGGAGGGAACTACCACGAGCAGTACTTC.